In this sample, the clone carrying this T cell receptor beta chain turned up many times. Its target is unknown. Newly diagnosed hyperthyroidism, duration under 2 months, in patients aged 18 to 65. Uncontrolled infection, other autoimmune disease, pregnancy and lactation each barred patients from inclusion. What was amplified from RNA transcripts were TCR beta CDR3 regions. The HTBI primer set was used in a first-round RT-PCR of the TCR CDR3. TCRdb used MiXCR to reprocess the multiplex PCR reads, holding one entry per CDR3 protein. Of about 560,000 distinct CDR3 sequences in the sample, 16% were seen once. This sample is part of a study of T cells in Graves' hyperthyroidism and ophthalmopathy. Trimming took 1 base from V and 0 from J, leaving 18 bases between them. The germline gives CDR1 LGHNT, CDR2 FRNRAP. This CDR3 contains 18 residues. Study-level findings and limits: Within blood appeared most thyroid clonotypes that had expanded above 0.001.

The V gene is TRBV12-5, the J gene TRBJ1-1; D unclear. The sequenced material came from blood. The origin of this receptor is a woman aged 18-30 years with Graves' hyperthyroidism. The CDR3 coding sequence is TGTGCTAGTGGTTTGGCCCCCCCCGAACGGAAAATGAACACTGAAGCTTTCTTT. This translates into CASGLAPPERKMNTEAFF.